This T cell receptor beta chain derives from a study of blood T cell repertoires in COVID-19. With V trimmed by 5 bases and J by 1 base, 7 bases remained unmatched. Germline V gene sequence: CDR1 SGHTA, CDR2 FQGNSA. The CDR3 covers 15 residues. TCRdb's copy holds only in-frame clones and misses some; the assay was immunoSEQ multiplex PCR. The table shows roughly 200,000 clones, with 65% to 85% occurring only once. Sequenced material: peripheral blood. The sequence came from a man aged 45 to 65 with active or convalescent COVID-19. The chain combines TRBV7-2 with TRBJ2-7; 8 bases fit TRBD1. The CDR3 DNA follows: TGTGCCAGCAGCCCTCCGGGACAGGCATCCTACGAGCAGTACTTC. Amino acids: CASSPPGQASYEQYF.